What follows are 17 T cell receptor beta chains derived from one specimen sequenced in a study of human T cells and chemical hapten exposure. The time point was: patch test 1, 2 weeks after DPC sensitization. This sample's treatment: therapeutic diphenylcyclopropenone sensitization with weekly scalp DPC. TCRdb recomputed calls from the RACE reads with MiXCR, one row per CDR3 protein. This table has approximately 82,000 distinct CDR3 sequences, 10% to 15% appearing once. The sequenced sample was whole blood, obtained in connection with sensitization to the hapten diphenylcyclopropenone (DPC). These TCRs come from a woman aged 55-75 years with alopecia areata. Some clones in this sample may be carry-over from other donors' samples.

This clonotype was observed a handful of times. DNA for the CDR3: TGTGCCAGCAGCTCGGGACAGGTTAACACCGGGGAGCTGTTTTTT. It encodes CASSSGQVNTGELFF. The chain links TRBV5-5 to TRBJ2-2, with 8 bases aligning to TRBD1. The junction had 3 bases not matched to a gene; V was cut back by 3 bases and J by 2 bases. The CDR3 is 15 residues long. Germline loops: CDR1 SGHKS, CDR2 YYEKEE (reference sequence). Drawing the rest from reference TRBV5-5 and TRBJ2-2, the complete variable domain is DAGVTQSPTHLIKTRGQQVTLRCSPISGHKSVSWYQQVLGQGPQFIFQYYEKEERGRGNFPDRFSARQFPNYSSELNVNALLLGDSALYLCASSSGQVNTGELFFGEGSRLTVL.

This clonotype was detected many times. CDR3 sequence reads: CASSSRAGGEADTQYF. The CDR3 DNA reads TGTGCCAGCAGCTCGAGGGCAGGAGGGGAGGCAGATACGCAGTATTTT. The chain employs TRBV7-9 and TRBJ2-3; the D gene is possibly TRBD2 (6 bases). CDR3 length: 16 amino acids. V shed 4 bases and J shed 4 bases, with 18 bases lying between them. Germline lookup yields CDR1 SEHNR and CDR2 FQNEAQ (reference sequence).

This clonotype has just a few counts. The chain couples TRBV11-2 to TRBJ2-3, with a weak D call TRBD2 (7 bases). Germline V CDR1 and CDR2: SGHAT, FQNNGV. The CDR3 has 15 residues. V lost 8 bases and J lost 4, with 19 bases in between. CDR3: CASSRSGGHPDTQYF. DNA of the CDR3: TGTGCCAGCTCCCGCTCGGGGGGACATCCAGATACGCAGTATTTT.

The chain combines TRBV10-3 with TRBJ1-2; D is uncertain. The CDR3 loop spans 10 amino acids. From germline, CDR1 is ENHRY and CDR2 SYGVKD. The V end was cut by 8 bases, the J end by 7 bases, with 8 bases between. This chain's CDR3 is CAIWATGYTF. CDR3 in DNA: TGTGCCATCTGGGCAACTGGCTACACCTTC.

The genes are TRBV4-2 and TRBJ2-1; 11 bases are shared with TRBD2. Trimming removed 3 bases from V and 6 bases from J; junction bases left unmatched: 7. Germline V gives CDR1 LGHNA, CDR2 YNFKEQ. The CDR3 covers 16 residues. The chain's CDR3 is CASSQAIAGGLNEQFF. In DNA form, the CDR3 reads TGTGCCAGCAGCCAGGCAATAGCGGGGGGGCTCAATGAGCAGTTCTTC.

The gene calls are TRBV29-1 and TRBJ2-1, with a possible D match to TRBD2 (6 bases). The CDR3 covers 14 residues. Germline CDR1 is SQVTM and CDR2 is ANQGSEA. V lost 5 bases and J 6 bases, leaving 17 bases between the germline ends. This CDR3 is CSVLRWGTGNEQFF. The DNA of the CDR3 is TGCAGCGTTCTGCGCTGGGGGACTGGCAATGAGCAGTTCTTC.

This chain uses TRBV11-1 with TRBJ2-5, with no clear D. The CDR3 loop spans 14 amino acids. Trimming removed 7 bases from V and 3 bases from J, with 15 bases in between. CDR1 is SGHAT, CDR2 FQDESV, per germline (reference sequence). The CDR3 sequence: CASTSTDAKETQYF. CDR3 nucleotide sequence: TGTGCCAGCACCTCAACCGACGCAAAAGAGACCCAGTACTTC.

This clonotype has a count of ten or more. This rearrangement joins TRBV7-9 to TRBJ1-1; tentatively, D is TRBD1 (6 bases). Germline CDR1 SEHNR, CDR2 FQNEAQ (reference sequence). V was shortened by 4 bases and J by 8 bases, with 11 bases between the two germline ends. CDR3 length: 12 residues. CDR3 protein: CASSWGAREAFF. CDR3 coding DNA: TGTGCCAGCAGCTGGGGGGCCAGGGAAGCTTTCTTT.

This clonotype was observed a handful of times. CDR3 bases: TGTGCCAGCAGCTCGGGACTAGCCGGCTACACCTTC. As protein: CASSSGLAGYTF. The chain is built from TRBV7-9 and TRBJ1-2, with a possible D match to TRBD1 (5 bases). The CDR3 loop spans 12 amino acids. The V gene's germline CDR1 is SEHNR and CDR2 FQNEAQ (reference sequence). The V end was cut by 4 bases, the J end by 8 bases, with 11 bases between.

This clonotype was observed at least ten times. The CDR3 spells CASSFRNTEAFF. In DNA, the CDR3 is TGTGCCAGCAGCTTCCGTAACACTGAAGCTTTCTTT. V is TRBV5-5 and J is TRBJ1-1; D is unresolved. The CDR3 has 12 residues. Germline CDR1 is SGHKS and CDR2 is YYEKEE (reference sequence). Trimming cost V 2 bases and J 2 bases, with 4 bases left between them.

Ten or more counts support this clonotype. The chain uses TRBV10-3 and TRBJ2-7; D remains ambiguous. The V end was cut by 6 bases, the J end by 1 base, with 10 bases between. CDR3 size: 13 residues. From germline, CDR1 is ENHRY and CDR2 SYGVKD. The CDR3 here is CAISLDNSYEQYF. The CDR3 bases are TGTGCCATCAGCCTTGACAATTCCTACGAGCAGTACTTC.

There are many counts of this clonotype. CDR3 loop: CASRDRLGDTQYF. CDR3 DNA sequence: TGTGCCAGCAGGGACAGGTTAGGGGATACGCAGTATTTT. The chain recombines TRBV6-1 with TRBJ2-3, with 7 bases lining up with TRBD1. V shed 6 bases and J 6 bases; nucleotides not matched to a gene: 6. CDR1 MNHNS and CDR2 SASEGT come from the germline V gene. The CDR3 runs to 13 residues.

This clonotype was recorded a few times. The junction departs from germline at one end; a sequencing error may be responsible. The chain joins TRBV29-1 to TRBJ1-2; a possible D gene is TRBD1 (6 bases). CDR1 and CDR2 from the germline V gene are SQVTM and ANQGSEA. This CDR3 has 9 residues. The CDR3 here is CSVGTQGLF. DNA of the CDR3: TGCAGCGTTGGGACACAGGGTCTCTTC.

This clonotype has only a few counts. The chain employs TRBV14 and TRBJ2-2; 8 bases are a match to TRBD1. V dropped 4 bases and J dropped 6; count of bases not matched to a gene: 7. CDR1 SGHDN and CDR2 FVKESK come from the germline V gene. This CDR3 contains 15 residues. CDR3 sequence (DNA): TGTGCCAGCAGCCTCGACAGGGGATGGGCCGGGGAGCTGTTTTTT. Protein product: CASSLDRGWAGELFF.

The chain links TRBV18 to TRBJ2-7; D is unclear. Germline V gives CDR1 KGHSH, CDR2 LQKENI. V was clipped by 3 bases and J by 8 bases, with 17 bases between them. The CDR3 length is 14 residues. As DNA, the CDR3 is TGTGCCAGCTCACCTGTCAGGACCATTGAGAAGCAGTACTTC. This sequence encodes CASSPVRTIEKQYF.

V gene TRBV7-2 combines with J gene TRBJ2-1; TRBD1 aligns across 7 bases. Germline V gene lookup returns CDR1 SGHTA and CDR2 FQGNSA. The CDR3 loop spans 14 amino acids. After removal of 3 bases from V and 7 bases from J, the junction contained 6 bases not matched to a gene. CDR3 bases: TGTGCCAGCAGCTTGTCGGGACAGCATAATGAGCAGTTCTTC. This encodes CASSLSGQHNEQFF. The full variable domain, in which reference TRBV7-2 and TRBJ2-1 provide the parts outside the CDR3, is GAGVSQSPSNKVTEKGKDVELRCDPISGHTALYWYRQSLGQGLEFLIYFQGNSAPDKSGLPSDRFSAERTGGSVSTLTIQRTQQEDSAVYLCASSLSGQHNEQFFGPGTRLTVL.

This clonotype was recorded at least ten times. The CDR3 spells CASSLDRTTDTQYF. As DNA, the CDR3 is TGTGCCAGCAGCTTAGACAGGACCACAGATACGCAGTATTTT. V gene TRBV5-4 combines with J gene TRBJ2-3, with D perhaps matching TRBD1 (6 bases). The length of the CDR3 is 14 residues. The germline V gene has CDR1 SGHNT and CDR2 YYREEE (reference sequence). Deletions cut 2 bases from V and 2 bases from J, with 9 bases between.